This T cell receptor beta chain was recovered during a study of neurological immune-mediated disorders. Study findings and constraints: No CDR3 amino acid sequences recurred among expanded clones across subjects, suggesting private repertoires in all groups. Patients with HTLV-1-associated myelopathy had the highest level of TCR clonal expansion, whereas patients with multiple sclerosis had the lowest level, falling beneath the level found in healthy controls.

This clonotype was detected ten times or more. The antigen is unknown. 5'RACE with 10-nucleotide random UMIs produced the cDNA. TCRdb re-derived calls from the 5' RACE reads in MiXCR, one entry per CDR3 protein. The profile covers around 33,000 distinct CDR3 sequences, with almost 7.5% appearing a single time and roughly 4.4% taken by the ten largest. With 4 bases removed from V and 3 bases from J, the gap between germline ends came to 17 bases. The CDR3 sequence is 16 residues long. Germline V gene data show CDR1 as MGHRA and CDR2 as YSYEKL. Specimen: PBMCs. The clonotype originates from a woman in her thirties or forties in good health. The chain is built from TRBV4-1 and TRBJ2-3, with D tentatively TRBD1 or TRBD2 (6 bases each). The CDR3: CASSRGTERGTDTQYF. Here the CDR3 DNA reads TGCGCCAGCAGCCGCGGGACGGAAAGGGGGACAGATACGCAGTATTTT.